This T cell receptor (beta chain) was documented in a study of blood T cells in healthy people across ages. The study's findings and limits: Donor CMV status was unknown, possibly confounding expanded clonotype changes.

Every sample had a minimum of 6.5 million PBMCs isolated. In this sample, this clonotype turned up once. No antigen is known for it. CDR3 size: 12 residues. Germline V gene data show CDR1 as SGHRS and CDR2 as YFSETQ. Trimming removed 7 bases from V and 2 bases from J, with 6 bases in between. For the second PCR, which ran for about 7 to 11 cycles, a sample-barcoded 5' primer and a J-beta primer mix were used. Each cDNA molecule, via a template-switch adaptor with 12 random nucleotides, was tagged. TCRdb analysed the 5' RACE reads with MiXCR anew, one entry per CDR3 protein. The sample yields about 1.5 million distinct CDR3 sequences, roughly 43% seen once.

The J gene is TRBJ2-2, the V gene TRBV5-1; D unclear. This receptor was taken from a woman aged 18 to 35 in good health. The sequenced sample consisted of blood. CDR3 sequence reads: CASARNTGELFF. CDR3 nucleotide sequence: TGCGCCAGCGCAAGAAACACCGGGGAGCTGTTTTTT.